Here is one T cell receptor beta chain with its context. This sample is drawn from a study of blood T cell repertoires in COVID-19. V lost 2 bases and J 3 bases, leaving 13 bases between the germline ends. The CDR3 has 15 residues. Germline CDR1 is SGHTA and CDR2 is FQGNSA. The repertoire was sequenced with immunoSEQ multiplex PCR; TCRdb's copy has only in-frame clones and lacks some. The data show more than 110,000 clones, with almost 85% seen just once and 4.5% to 7% held by the top ten. The gene calls are TRBV7-2 and TRBJ1-1, with a tentative D call TRBD1 (6 bases). Material: PBMCs or T cells enriched from blood (not recorded which). This receptor was obtained from a man in his forties with acute COVID-19. CDR3 protein: CASSLQGQWDTEAFF. DNA of the CDR3: TGTGCCAGCAGCTTACAAGGACAGTGGGACACTGAAGCTTTCTTT.